These 22 T cell receptor beta chains share one sample of origin, sequenced in a study of blood T cells in healthy people across ages. Using a J-beta primer mix together with a sample-barcoded 5' primer, a second PCR was run for roughly 6 to 11 cycles. TCRdb fed the 5' RACE reads into MiXCR, producing one record per CDR3 protein. The data hold hundreds of thousands of distinct CDR3 sequences, with 45% to 50% observed a single time. Sequencing used blood. The source of these receptors is an older woman in good health.

J is TRBJ2-5 and V is TRBV18; 10 positions match TRBD1. The J call may be faulty, since TRBJ2-7 better matches the DNA end. Germline V gene data show CDR1 as KGHSH and CDR2 as LQKENI. This CDR3 spans 15 amino acids. The CDR3 bases are TGTGCCAGCTCACCAGGGACAGGGGCTTTCTACGAGCAGTACTTC. This translates into CASSPGTGAFYEQYF.

The rearrangement joins TRBV7-9 to TRBJ1-1, with D perhaps matching TRBD1 (6 bases). The CDR3 consists of 13 residues. Germline CDR1 reads SEHNR; CDR2 reads FQNEAQ (reference sequence). V was clipped by 5 bases and J by 4 bases, with 11 bases between them. In nucleotides, the CDR3 is TGTGCCAGCAGCCCCCCAGGGGCCACTGAAGCTTTCTTT. This codes for CASSPPGATEAFF. Full variable domain (outside the CDR3, taken from reference TRBV7-9 and TRBJ1-1): DTGVSQNPRHKITKRGQNVTFRCDPISEHNRLYWYRQTLGQGPEFLTYFQNEAQLEKSRLLSDRFSAERPKGSFSTLEIQRTEQGDSAMYLCASSPPGATEAFFGQGTRLTVV.

This clonotype was seen more than once but under ten times. V is TRBV2 and J is TRBJ2-7; no clear D gene. Per germline, CDR1 SNHLY and CDR2 FYNNEI. V dropped 6 bases and J dropped 5 bases, with 11 bases sitting between them. The CDR3 is 12 amino acids. CDR3 in amino acids: CASSADSDEQYF. CDR3 nucleotides: TGTGCCAGCAGCGCTGACTCTGACGAGCAGTACTTC.

The rearrangement links TRBV20-1 to TRBJ2-3; D uncertain. V was pared by 5 bases and J by 7 bases, with 13 bases between. CDR3 size: 12 residues. CDR1 DFQATT and CDR2 SNEGSKA come from the germline V gene (reference sequence). The CDR3 loop is CSAPLGVNTQYF. The CDR3 DNA reads TGCAGTGCTCCCCTGGGCGTTAATACGCAGTATTTT.

Many counts were recorded for this clonotype. The chain employs TRBV5-1 and TRBJ1-2; no clear D gene. From germline, CDR1 is SGHRS and CDR2 YFSETQ. The V end lost 0 bases, the J end lost 4 bases, and 16 bases lay between the germline ends. The CDR3 totals 16 residues. The CDR3 loop reads CASSLEPPTTGYGYTF. The CDR3 DNA is TGCGCCAGCAGCTTGGAGCCGCCGACGACTGGCTATGGCTACACCTTC.

The gene calls are TRBV11-3 and TRBJ2-1; TRBD2 matches 16 bases. Germline assignment: CDR1 SGHNT and CDR2 YENEEA. V lost 0 bases to trimming and J lost 4 bases; unmatched junction nucleotides: 6. The CDR3 is 19 residues long. CDR3 region: CASSLDRAGLAGGYNEQFF. DNA of the CDR3: TGTGCCAGCAGCTTAGATCGTGCGGGACTAGCGGGGGGGTACAATGAGCAGTTCTTC.

This clonotype was counted between two and nine times. This chain connects TRBV20-1 to TRBJ2-7, with 9 nucleotides matching TRBD1. The V gene end was trimmed by 0 bases and the J gene end by 2 bases; junction bases not matched to a gene: 8. CDR1 and CDR2 from the germline V gene are DFQATT and SNEGSKA (reference sequence). This CDR3 has 16 residues. As DNA, the CDR3 is TGCAGTGCTAGAGATTCCCGACAGGGGGGAACCTACGAGCAGTACTTC. Protein: CSARDSRQGGTYEQYF.

This clonotype has at least ten counts. A much larger clone differs by one base, so this may be a read error. The gene calls are TRBV4-3 and TRBJ1-4, with D hard to call. The CDR3 length is 15 residues. Deletions cut 4 bases from V and 1 base from J, with 10 bases between. CDR1 is LGHNA and CDR2 is YSLEER in the germline V gene. Here the CDR3 reads CASSPGGLTNEKLFF. CDR3 bases: TGCGCCAGCAGCCCTGGCGGGCTAACTAATGAAAAACTGTTTTTT.

The chain is built from TRBV18 and TRBJ2-1; D remains unclear. This CDR3 spans 13 amino acids. Deletions cut 3 bases from V and 4 bases from J, with 7 bases between. CDR1 is KGHSH and CDR2 is LQKENI in the germline V gene. The CDR3 bases are TGTGCCAGCTCACCGGTGACGTACAATGAGCAGTTCTTC. Amino acids: CASSPVTYNEQFF.

This chain joins TRBV27 and TRBJ2-1, with 8 bases aligning to TRBD1. The CDR3 loop spans 13 amino acids. CDR1 is MNHEY and CDR2 is SMNVEV in the germline V gene (reference sequence). With V trimmed by 4 bases and J by 12 bases, 8 bases remained unmatched. CDR3 nucleotides: TGTGCCAGCAGTTCGAGGGACAGGTCAATGCAGTTCTTC. Its protein product is CASSSRDRSMQFF.

This chain uses TRBV7-3 with TRBJ2-7, with D perhaps matching TRBD1 or TRBD2 (5 bases each). CDR3 length equals 15 residues. V lost 2 bases and J 2 bases, leaving 13 bases between the germline ends. Germline CDR1 reads SGHTA; CDR2 reads FQGTGA. The CDR3 DNA follows: TGTGCCAGCAGCTTAGGACCGGGGCTCCCCTACGAGCAGTACTTC. As protein: CASSLGPGLPYEQYF.

V usage is TRBV25-1 and J usage is TRBJ1-2; D is possibly TRBD1 (6 bases). Germline values: CDR1 MGHDK, CDR2 SYGVNS. The CDR3 totals 14 residues. V lost 2 bases and J lost 4, with 11 bases in between. The CDR3 here is CASSEPGVGYGYTF. CDR3 nucleotide sequence: TGTGCCAGCAGTGAACCAGGGGTCGGCTATGGCTACACCTTC.

The sample holds one count of this clonotype. This may stem from a read error, because a much larger clone lies one nucleotide away. The conserved final phenylalanine or tryptophan is absent from the CDR3, which likely points to a read error. The rearrangement joins TRBV7-2 to TRBJ2-1, with TRBD1 as a possible D gene (5 bases). CDR1 is SGHTA, CDR2 FQGNSA, per germline. V lost 4 bases and J 5 bases, leaving 9 bases between the germline ends. This CDR3 contains 13 residues. DNA for the CDR3: TGTGCCAGCAGCTCCAGGACAAACAATGAGCAGTTCTTA. This translates into CASSSRTNNEQFL.

The chain employs TRBV7-2 and TRBJ2-7; 9 bases fit TRBD2. CDR3 length equals 15 residues. Germline V CDR1 and CDR2: SGHTA, FQGNSA. V gave up 1 base and J gave up 7 bases; unmatched junction bases: 8. This CDR3 reads CASSLVSGLAGEQYF. Written as DNA, the CDR3 is TGTGCCAGCAGCTTAGTCTCGGGACTAGCCGGGGAGCAGTACTTC.

The chain combines TRBV6-5 with TRBJ2-3; TRBD2 aligns across 15 bases. V shed 7 bases and J 1 base; nucleotides not matched to a gene: 3. CDR1 and CDR2 (germline): MNHEY, SVGAGI. The CDR3 totals 16 residues. Here the CDR3 DNA reads TGTGCCAGCACGGGACTAGCGGGAGGACGCACAGATACGCAGTATTTT. The encoded protein is CASTGLAGGRTDTQYF.

The gene calls are TRBV12-3 or TRBV12-4 and TRBJ2-2; D is uncertain. The CDR3 extends over 14 amino acids. Trimming stripped 1 base from V and 5 bases from J, with 8 bases between. In nucleotides, the CDR3 is TGTGCCAGCAGTTTAGGGCGTCTTACCGGGGAGCTGTTTTTT. Translated: CASSLGRLTGELFF.

This clonotype occurred a few times. This sequence joins TRBV5-5 and TRBJ2-7; D may be TRBD1 or TRBD2 (6 bases each). The ends were cut back, 4 bases at V and 3 bases at J, with 20 bases in the middle. The CDR3 is 16 residues long. Per germline, CDR1 SGHKS and CDR2 YYEKEE (reference sequence). The CDR3 DNA reads TGTGCCAGCAGCCCATCCCGGGGGCGCGGAGTCTACGAGCAGTACTTC. Translation: CASSPSRGRGVYEQYF.

On this clonotype itself: A junction end diverges from the germline sequence, so it may reflect a read error. The chain links TRBV30 to TRBJ2-1; TRBD1 agrees at 7 bases. From germline, CDR1 is GTSNPN and CDR2 SVGIG (reference sequence). There are 15 residues in the CDR3. CDR3 residues: CAWSVTGHSYNGQFF. The CDR3 nucleotides read TGTGCCTGGAGTGTGACAGGGCACTCCTACAATGGGCAGTTCTTC. Full variable domain (remainder filled in from reference TRBV30 and TRBJ2-1): SQTIHQWPATLVQPVGSPLSLECTVEGTSNPNLYWYRQAAGRGLQLLFYSVGIGQISSEVPQNLSASRPQDRQFILSSKKLLLSDSGFYLCAWSVTGHSYNGQFFGPGTRLTVL.

This clonotype occurred a few times. The V and J genes are TRBV20-1 and TRBJ2-3; perhaps D is TRBD1 or TRBD2 (6 bases each). The CDR3 has 14 amino acids. The V gene's germline CDR1 is DFQATT and CDR2 SNEGSKA (reference sequence). Trimming took 6 bases from V and 1 from J, leaving 14 bases between them. The CDR3 reads CSANEGGRTDTQYF. As DNA, the CDR3 is TGCAGTGCCAACGAGGGGGGACGCACAGATACGCAGTATTTT.

The chain couples TRBV27 to TRBJ1-1, with D unresolved. The CDR3 is 15 residues long. V was clipped by 5 bases and J by 5 bases, with 18 bases between them. Germline V gene lookup returns CDR1 MNHEY and CDR2 SMNVEV (reference sequence). The CDR3 coding sequence is TGTGCCAGCAGTCCTCCGCCGGGAGCGGGGACTGAAGCTTTCTTT. Translation: CASSPPPGAGTEAFF.

CDR3 nucleotide sequence: TGTGCCAGCAGCCATGACAGGGACACCGGGGAGCTGTTTTTT. Its protein product is CASSHDRDTGELFF. This chain uses TRBV4-2 with TRBJ2-2, with 7 bases matching TRBD1. V lost 3 bases to trimming and J lost 3 bases; unmatched junction nucleotides: 1. This CDR3 contains 14 residues. Germline values: CDR1 LGHNA, CDR2 YNFKEQ.

The rearrangement uses TRBV28 and TRBJ1-1; no clear D. This CDR3 contains 12 residues. Germline lookup yields CDR1 MDHEN and CDR2 SYDVKM. V lost 4 bases and J 5 bases, leaving 8 bases between the germline ends. CDR3 sequence: CASSSRHTEAFF. CDR3 sequence (DNA): TGTGCCAGCAGTTCCAGGCATACTGAAGCTTTCTTT.